The 2 T cell receptor beta chains listed next were all sequenced from one sample in a study of cytomegalovirus exposure and HLA in healthy donors. PCR amplification relied on 60 Vbeta primers (plus 13 Jbeta primers). Data came from immunoSEQ multiplex PCR; TCRdb stores just in-frame clones and leaves some out. The sample carries about 130,000 clones, 65% to 90% recorded once. Sequencing was carried out using PBMCs. These receptors came from a man between 50 and 59 years old in good health and CMV-seronegative.

The CDR3 spells CATRGEENTEAFF. CDR3 coding DNA: TGTGCCACCCGGGGGGAGGAGAACACTGAAGCTTTCTTT. The rearrangement links TRBV10-3 to TRBJ1-1; maybe TRBD1 (5 bases). In germline, CDR1 is ENHRY, CDR2 SYGVKD. The ends were cut back, 10 bases at V and 1 base at J, with 13 bases in the middle. The CDR3 contains 13 residues.

This chain joins TRBV2 and TRBJ2-1; 9 nucleotides match TRBD2. The V gene end was trimmed by 7 bases and the J gene end by 10 bases; junction bases not matched to a gene: 11. Germline V gene lookup returns CDR1 SNHLY and CDR2 FYNNEI. The CDR3 length is 14 residues. CDR3 in amino acids: CASTLAGAPREQFF. Here the CDR3 DNA reads TGTGCCAGCACTTTAGCGGGGGCCCCGAGGGAGCAGTTCTTC.